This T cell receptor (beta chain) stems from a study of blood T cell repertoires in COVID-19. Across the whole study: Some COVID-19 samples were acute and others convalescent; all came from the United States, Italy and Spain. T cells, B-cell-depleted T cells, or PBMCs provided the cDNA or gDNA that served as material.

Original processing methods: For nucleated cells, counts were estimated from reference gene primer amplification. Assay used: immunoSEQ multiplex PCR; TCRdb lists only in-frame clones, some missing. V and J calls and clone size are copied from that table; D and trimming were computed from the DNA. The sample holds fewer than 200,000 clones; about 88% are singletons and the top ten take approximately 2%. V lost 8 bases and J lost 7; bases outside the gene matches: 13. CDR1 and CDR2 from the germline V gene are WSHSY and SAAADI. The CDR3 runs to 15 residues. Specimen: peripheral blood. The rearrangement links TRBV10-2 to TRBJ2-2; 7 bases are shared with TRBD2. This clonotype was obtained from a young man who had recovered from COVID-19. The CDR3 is CASRARTSGDGELFF. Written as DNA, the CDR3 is TGCGCCAGCCGGGCGAGGACTAGTGGCGACGGGGAGCTGTTTTTT.